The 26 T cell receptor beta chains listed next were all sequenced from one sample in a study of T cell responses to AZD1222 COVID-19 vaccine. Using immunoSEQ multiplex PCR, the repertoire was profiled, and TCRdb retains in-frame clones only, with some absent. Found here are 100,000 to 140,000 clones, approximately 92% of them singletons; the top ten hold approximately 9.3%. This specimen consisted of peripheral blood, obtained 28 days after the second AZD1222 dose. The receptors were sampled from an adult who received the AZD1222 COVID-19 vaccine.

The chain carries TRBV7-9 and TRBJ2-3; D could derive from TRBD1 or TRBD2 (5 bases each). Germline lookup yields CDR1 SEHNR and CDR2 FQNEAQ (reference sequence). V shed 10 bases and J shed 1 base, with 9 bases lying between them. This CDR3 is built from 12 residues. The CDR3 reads CATGDRTDTQYF. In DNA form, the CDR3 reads TGTGCCACCGGGGACCGCACAGATACGCAGTATTTT.

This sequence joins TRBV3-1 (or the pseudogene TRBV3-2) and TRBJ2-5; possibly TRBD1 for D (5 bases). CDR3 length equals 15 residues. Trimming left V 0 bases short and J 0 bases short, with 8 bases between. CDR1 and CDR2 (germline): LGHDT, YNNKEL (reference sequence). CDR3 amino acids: CASSQDGADQETQYF. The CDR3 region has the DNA TGTGCCAGCAGCCAAGATGGGGCGGACCAAGAGACCCAGTACTTC.

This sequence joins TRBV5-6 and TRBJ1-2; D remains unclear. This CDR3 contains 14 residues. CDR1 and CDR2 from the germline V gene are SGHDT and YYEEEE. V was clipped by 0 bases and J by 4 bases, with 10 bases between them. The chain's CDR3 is CASSLGSSIYGYTF. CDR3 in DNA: TGTGCCAGCAGCTTGGGCAGCTCAATCTATGGCTACACCTTC.

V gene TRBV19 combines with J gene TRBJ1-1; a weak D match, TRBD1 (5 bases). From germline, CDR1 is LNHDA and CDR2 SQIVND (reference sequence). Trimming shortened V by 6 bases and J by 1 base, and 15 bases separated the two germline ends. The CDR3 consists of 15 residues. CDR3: CASRGMGGSNTEAFF. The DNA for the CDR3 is TGTGCCAGTAGGGGGATGGGGGGATCGAACACTGAAGCTTTCTTT.

The CDR3 DNA sequence: TGTGCCAGCAGTGTAGGAGGGGGGTCACCCCTCCACTTT. Protein product: CASSVGGGSPLHF. V and J are TRBV6-4 and TRBJ1-6; a possible D gene is TRBD1 (6 bases). The V and J ends lost 4 bases and 10 bases respectively, with 11 bases between them. Germline CDR1 reads MRHNA; CDR2 reads SNTAGT. The CDR3 extends over 13 amino acids.

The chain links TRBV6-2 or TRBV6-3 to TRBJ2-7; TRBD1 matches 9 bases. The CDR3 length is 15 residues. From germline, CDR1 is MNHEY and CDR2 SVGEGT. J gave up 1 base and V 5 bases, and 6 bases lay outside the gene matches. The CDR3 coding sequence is TGTGCCAGCAGTCAAATACAGGGGGCGTCCTACGAGCAGTACTTC. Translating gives CASSQIQGASYEQYF.

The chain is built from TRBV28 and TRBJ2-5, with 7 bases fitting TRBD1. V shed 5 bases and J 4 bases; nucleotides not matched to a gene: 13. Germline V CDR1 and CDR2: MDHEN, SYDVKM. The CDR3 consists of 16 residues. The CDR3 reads CASSLIQGIQRETQYF. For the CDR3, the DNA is TGTGCCAGCAGTCTTATACAGGGGATCCAAAGAGAGACCCAGTACTTC.

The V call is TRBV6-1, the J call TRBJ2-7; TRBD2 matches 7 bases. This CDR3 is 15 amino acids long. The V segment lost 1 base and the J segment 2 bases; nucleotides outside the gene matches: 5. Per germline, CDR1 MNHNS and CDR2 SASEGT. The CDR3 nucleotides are TGTGCCAGCAGTGAAGTAAGCGGGAACCCCTACGAGCAGTACTTC. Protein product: CASSEVSGNPYEQYF.

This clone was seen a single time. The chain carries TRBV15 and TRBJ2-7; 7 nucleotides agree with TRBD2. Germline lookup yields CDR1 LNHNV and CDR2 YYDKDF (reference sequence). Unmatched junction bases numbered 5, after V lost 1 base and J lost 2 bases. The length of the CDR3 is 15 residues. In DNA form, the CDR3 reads TGTGCCACCAGCAGAGCCCCCGCGGGAGCCTACGAGCAGTACTTC. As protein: CATSRAPAGAYEQYF.

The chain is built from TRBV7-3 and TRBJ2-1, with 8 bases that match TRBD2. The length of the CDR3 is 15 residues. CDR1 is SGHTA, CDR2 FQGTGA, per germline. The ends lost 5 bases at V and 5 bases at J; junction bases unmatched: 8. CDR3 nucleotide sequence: TGTGCCAGCAGCCGACTAGCGCTAAGGGACAATGAGCAGTTCTTC. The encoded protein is CASSRLALRDNEQFF.

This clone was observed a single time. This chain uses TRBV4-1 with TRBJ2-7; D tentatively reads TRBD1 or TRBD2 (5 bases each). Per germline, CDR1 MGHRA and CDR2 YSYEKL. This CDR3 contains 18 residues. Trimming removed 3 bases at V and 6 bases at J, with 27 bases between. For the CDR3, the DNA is TGCGCCAGCAGCCAGCCTCCCCCCGGGACCCTAAAAGATTTCGAGCAGTACTTC. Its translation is CASSQPPPGTLKDFEQYF.

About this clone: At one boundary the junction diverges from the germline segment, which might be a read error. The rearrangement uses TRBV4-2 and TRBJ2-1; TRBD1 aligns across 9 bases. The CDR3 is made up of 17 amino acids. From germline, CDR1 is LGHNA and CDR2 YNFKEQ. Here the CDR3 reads CASSQALDRGLYNEQFF. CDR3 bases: TGTGCCAGCAGTCAAGCTCTGGACAGGGGCCTATACAATGAGCAGTTCTTC.

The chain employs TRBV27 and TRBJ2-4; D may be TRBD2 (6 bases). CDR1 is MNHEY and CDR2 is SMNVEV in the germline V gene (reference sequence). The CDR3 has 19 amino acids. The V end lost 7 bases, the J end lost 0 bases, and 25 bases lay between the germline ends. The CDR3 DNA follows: TGTGCCAGCACCCCGCGGAGCTCGGGGGTTCGCTTAGCCAAAAACATTCAGTACTTC. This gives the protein CASTPRSSGVRLAKNIQYF.

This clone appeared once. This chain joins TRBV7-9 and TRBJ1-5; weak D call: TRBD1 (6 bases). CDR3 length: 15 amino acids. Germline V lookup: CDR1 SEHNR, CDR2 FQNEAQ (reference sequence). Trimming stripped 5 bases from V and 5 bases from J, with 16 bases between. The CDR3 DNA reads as TGTGCCAGCAGCCAAGGCGGGACAACCGATCAGCCCCAGCATTTT. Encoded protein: CASSQGGTTDQPQHF.

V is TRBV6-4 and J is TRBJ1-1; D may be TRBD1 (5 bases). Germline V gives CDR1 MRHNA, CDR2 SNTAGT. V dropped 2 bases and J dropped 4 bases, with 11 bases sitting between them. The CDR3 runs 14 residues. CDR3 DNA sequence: TGTGCCAGCAGTGACGGGGCCCCCAGCACTGAAGCTTTCTTT. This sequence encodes CASSDGAPSTEAFF.

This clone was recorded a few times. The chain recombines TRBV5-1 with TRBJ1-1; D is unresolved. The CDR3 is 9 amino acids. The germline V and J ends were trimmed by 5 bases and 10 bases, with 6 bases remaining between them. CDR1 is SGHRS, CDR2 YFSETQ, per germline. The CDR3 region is CASRGVAFF. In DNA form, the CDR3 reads TGCGCCAGCAGGGGAGTAGCTTTCTTT.

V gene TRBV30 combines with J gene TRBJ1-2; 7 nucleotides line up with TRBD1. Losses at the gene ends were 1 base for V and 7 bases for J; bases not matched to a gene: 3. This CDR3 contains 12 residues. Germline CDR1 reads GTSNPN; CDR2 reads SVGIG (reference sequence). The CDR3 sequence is CAWSGTGVGYTF. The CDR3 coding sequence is TGTGCCTGGAGTGGTACAGGGGTTGGCTACACCTTC.

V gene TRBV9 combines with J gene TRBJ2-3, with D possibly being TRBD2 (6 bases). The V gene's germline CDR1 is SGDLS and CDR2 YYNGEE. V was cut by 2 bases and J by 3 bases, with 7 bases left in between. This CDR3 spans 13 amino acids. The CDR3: CASSVAGTDTQYF. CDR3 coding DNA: TGTGCCAGCAGCGTGGCGGGAACAGATACGCAGTATTTT. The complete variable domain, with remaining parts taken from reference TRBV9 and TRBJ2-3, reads DSGVTQTPKHLITATGQRVTLRCSPRSGDLSVYWYQQSLDQGLQFLIQYYNGEERAKGNILERFSAQQFPDLHSELNLSSLELGDSALYFCASSVAGTDTQYFGPGTRLTVL.

Here the CDR3 DNA reads TGTGCCAGCAGCTTAGTACAGGGGTCTAATTCACCCCTCCACTTT. Its protein is CASSLVQGSNSPLHF. The chain couples TRBV7-9 to TRBJ1-6; TRBD1 aligns across 7 bases. The germline V gene has CDR1 SEHNR and CDR2 FQNEAQ (reference sequence). After removal of 1 base from V and 6 bases from J, the junction contained 3 bases not matched to a gene. The CDR3 spans 15 residues.

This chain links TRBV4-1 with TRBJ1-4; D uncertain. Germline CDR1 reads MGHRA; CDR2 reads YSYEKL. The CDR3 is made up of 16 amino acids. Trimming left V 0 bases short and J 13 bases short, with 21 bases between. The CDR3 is CASSQDSGQAKGRLFF. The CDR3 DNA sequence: TGCGCCAGCAGCCAAGATAGCGGGCAGGCAAAGGGAAGACTGTTTTTT.

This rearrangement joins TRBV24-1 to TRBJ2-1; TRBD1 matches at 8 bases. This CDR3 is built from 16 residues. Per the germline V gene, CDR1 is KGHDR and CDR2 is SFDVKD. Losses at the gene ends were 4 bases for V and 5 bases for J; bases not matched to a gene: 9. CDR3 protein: CATSDRTGGSDNEQFF. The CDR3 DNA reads TGTGCCACCAGTGACCGTACAGGGGGTTCCGACAATGAGCAGTTCTTC.

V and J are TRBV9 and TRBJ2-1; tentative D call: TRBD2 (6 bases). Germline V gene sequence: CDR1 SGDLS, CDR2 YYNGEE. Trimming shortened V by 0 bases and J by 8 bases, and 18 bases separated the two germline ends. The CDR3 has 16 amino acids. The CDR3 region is CASSVELGEAWDEQFF. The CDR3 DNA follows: TGTGCCAGCAGCGTAGAGCTGGGGGAGGCATGGGATGAGCAGTTCTTC.

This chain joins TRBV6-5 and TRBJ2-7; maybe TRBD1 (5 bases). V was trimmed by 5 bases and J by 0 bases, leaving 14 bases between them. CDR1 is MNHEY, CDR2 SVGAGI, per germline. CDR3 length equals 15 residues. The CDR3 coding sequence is TGTGCCAGCAGTATCAGTGGGGCTGACTCCTACGAGCAGTACTTC. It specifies CASSISGADSYEQYF.

The CDR3 sequence is CASSTGQGRTNYGYTF. The CDR3 DNA sequence: TGCGCCAGCAGCACCGGACAGGGGCGAACTAACTATGGCTACACCTTC. V and J are TRBV5-1 and TRBJ1-2, with 9 bases fitting TRBD1. CDR1 is SGHRS, CDR2 YFSETQ, per germline. The CDR3 is made up of 16 amino acids. Trimming took 4 bases from V and 0 from J; bases not matched to a gene: 7.

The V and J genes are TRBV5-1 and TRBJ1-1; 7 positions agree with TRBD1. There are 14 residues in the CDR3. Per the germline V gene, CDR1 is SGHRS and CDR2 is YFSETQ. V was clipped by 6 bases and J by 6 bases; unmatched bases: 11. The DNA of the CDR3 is TGCGCCAGCAACGTACGACAGGGACTGGCTGAAGCTTTCTTT. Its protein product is CASNVRQGLAEAFF.

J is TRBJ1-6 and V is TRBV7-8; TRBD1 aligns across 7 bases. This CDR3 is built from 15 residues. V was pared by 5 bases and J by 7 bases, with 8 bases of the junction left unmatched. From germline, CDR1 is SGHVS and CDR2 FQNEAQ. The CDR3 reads CASSPPTGNNSPLHF. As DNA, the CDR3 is TGTGCCAGCAGCCCTCCGACAGGGAACAATTCACCCCTCCACTTT. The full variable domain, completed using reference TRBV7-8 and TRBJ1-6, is GAGVSQSPRYKVAKRGQDVALRCDPISGHVSLFWYQQALGQGPEFLTYFQNEAQLDKSGLPSDRFFAERPEGSVSTLKIQRTQQEDSAVYLCASSPPTGNNSPLHFGNGTRLTVT.